A selection of T cell receptor beta chains follows, all from one sample in a study of cytomegalovirus exposure and HLA in healthy donors. The data were produced by immunoSEQ multiplex PCR, yet TCRdb's version contains in-frame clones alone and is incomplete. The sample holds roughly 150,000 clones; roughly four fifths are singletons and the top ten take approximately 6.8%. The sequencing sample was made of PBMCs. The source is a young man in good health and CMV-seronegative. Both conserved end residues are part of each CDR3. The D gene is left open where the match is weak. A row's size may be missing; if present it is once, few, many or a size class.

CDR3 DNA,CDR3 protein,V gene,J gene,clone size,D gene
TGTGCCACCCACCGGGATACCCAAGAGACCCAGTACTTC,CATHRDTQETQYF,TRBV10-3,TRBJ2-5,-,-
TGTGCCTGGAGTCCGGACAGGGCGGGGGAGCAGTACTTC,CAWSPDRAGEQYF,TRBV30,TRBJ2-7,-,TRBD1
TGTGCCAGCACCTTAAAAGGCGGCAGTACCAATTCACCCCTCCACTTT,CASTLKGGSTNSPLHF,TRBV28,TRBJ1-6,-,-
TGTGCCAGTAGTAAACCGGGGAACACTGAAGCTTTCTTT,CASSKPGNTEAFF,TRBV19,TRBJ1-1,few,-
TGTGCAAGTCGCCTAAGACTAGCGGGGCGTGGCTCCTACGAGCAGTACTTC,CASRLRLAGRGSYEQYF,TRBV12-2,TRBJ2-7,-,-
TGTGCCCTAACATCAGACAGGTCGTTTACTTTACTAGCCAAAAACATTCAGTACTTC,CALTSDRSFTLLAKNIQYF,TRBV7-5,TRBJ2-4,-,-
TGCGCCAGCAGCCCCAACCCCAGTAGCGCACCGAACACCGGGGAGCTGTTTTTT,CASSPNPSSAPNTGELFF,TRBV5-1,TRBJ2-2,-,-
TGCGCCAGCAGCTTTGGGCCGGGACAGGAGGATACGCAGTATTTT,CASSFGPGQEDTQYF,TRBV5-1,TRBJ2-3,-,TRBD1
TGTGCCAGCAGGTCCCCCGGGACAGTCCCAACTAATGAAAAACTGTTTTTT,CASRSPGTVPTNEKLFF,TRBV28,TRBJ1-4,-,TRBD1
TGCAGCGTTCCCGGGGCTGAAGCTTTCTTT,CSVPGAEAFF,TRBV29-1,TRBJ1-1,-,-
TGTGCCAGCAGCTCAGTAAGGCGGTTCTCCTACAATGAGCAGTTCTTC,CASSSVRRFSYNEQFF,TRBV11-2,TRBJ2-1,-,-
TGTGCCAGCTGCGCCCCCCCGCGGTCCAGTGAGCAGTTCTTC,CASCAPPRSSEQFF,TRBV6-1,TRBJ2-1,-,-
TGTGCCAGCAGTCCCCTACGGTTCGACACTGAAGCTTTCTTT,CASSPLRFDTEAFF,TRBV27,TRBJ1-1,-,-
TGTGCCAGTAGCCAAGGGAGGGGCCGCTATGGCTACACCTTC,CASSQGRGRYGYTF,TRBV19,TRBJ1-2,-,-
TGTGCCAGCAGTTTAACTAGCGGGGGGGCCCGGGAGACCCAGTACTTC,CASSLTSGGARETQYF,TRBV27,TRBJ2-5,-,TRBD2
TGTGCCAGCTGTGAGCGGACTGACACCGGGGAGCTGTTTTTT,CASCERTDTGELFF,TRBV28,TRBJ2-2,once,-
TGTGCCACCCGTCCGGACACGAACACCTACGAGCAGTACTTC,CATRPDTNTYEQYF,TRBV10-3,TRBJ2-7,few,-
TGCGCCAGCAGCCTAGGACAGAGGGACTCACCCCTCCACTTT,CASSLGQRDSPLHF,TRBV5-1,TRBJ1-6,-,-
TGTGCCAGCACCTTTGACAGGGAAGATAATCAGCCCCAGCATTTT,CASTFDREDNQPQHF,TRBV28,TRBJ1-5,few,TRBD1
TGTGCCAGCGGACAGGGGGCGGCTGAAGCTTTCTTT,CASGQGAAEAFF,TRBV6-6,TRBJ1-1,-,TRBD1
TGTGCCAGCAGTCAAGACAGGCCTGCCACCTTGAACGCTGAAGCTTTCTTT,CASSQDRPATLNAEAFF,TRBV11-2,TRBJ1-1,-,-
TGTTCCAGCAGCCCTGGCCGGCGGACCTACGAGCAGTACTTC,CSSSPGRRTYEQYF,TRBV7-9,TRBJ2-7,-,-